A selection of T cell receptor beta chains follows, all from one sample in a study of T cells after yellow fever vaccination. TCRdb reanalysed the 5' RACE reads using MiXCR and keeps one entry per CDR3 protein. This sample has approximately 300,000 distinct CDR3 sequences, with 8% to 10% found just once. Sequencing was performed on PBMCs, taken on the day of the first yellow fever vaccination. All receptors come from a man younger than 30 who received the YFV17D yellow fever vaccine. Both conserved end residues are part of each CDR3. Each record gives: V gene, clone size, J gene, D gene, CDR3 DNA, CDR3 protein. The D gene is left open where the match is weak. Size is stated for part of the rows, as once, few or many counts, or as a class when the clone is expanded.

TRBV7-3	few	TRBJ1-6	.	TGTGCCAGCAGCTCCCGGGCCTTAAATTCACCCCTCCACTTT	CASSSRALNSPLHF
TRBV12-3/TRBV12-4	many	TRBJ2-1	.	TGTGCCAGCAGTTTAGCAGGAGGTGAGCAGTTCTTC	CASSLAGGEQFF
TRBV18	many	TRBJ1-1	.	TGTGCCAGCTCTACAGAAGACGGGAACACTGAAGCTTTCTTT	CASSTEDGNTEAFF
TRBV7-2	.	TRBJ2-4	.	TGTGCCAGCAGCTTAGACCGACAGAACATTCAGTACTTC	CASSLDRQNIQYF
TRBV9	.	TRBJ1-1	.	TGTGCCAGCACAAGACAGGAGCCGAACACTGAAGCTTTCTTT	CASTRQEPNTEAFF
TRBV7-6	.	TRBJ1-1	TRBD1	TGTGCCAGCAGCAGTTATTCCGACAGGGGCACTGAAGCTTTCTTT	CASSSYSDRGTEAFF
TRBV6-1	few	TRBJ2-1	.	TGTGCCAGCAGTCAGTTCCTCAGGGGAAATGAGCAGTTCTTC	CASSQFLRGNEQFF
TRBV7-9	.	TRBJ2-2	.	TGTGCCAGCAGCTATTTTGCCGACACCGGGGAGCTGTTTTTT	CASSYFADTGELFF
TRBV6-5	few	TRBJ2-3	.	TGTGCCAGCAGTTACTCGATAGGGACAGATACGCAGTATTTT	CASSYSIGTDTQYF
TRBV15	many	TRBJ2-7	TRBD1	TGTGCCACCAGCAGGGGACAGGGTAGCGAGCAGTACTTC	CATSRGQGSEQYF
TRBV6-2/TRBV6-3	.	TRBJ1-1	.	TGTGCCAGCAGTTACTCGGGTTTGCAGGGTTGGGACACTGAAGCTTTCTTT	CASSYSGLQGWDTEAFF
TRBV12-3/TRBV12-4	few	TRBJ1-3	.	TGTGCCAGCAGTCCCCTGGGAAACACCATATATTTT	CASSPLGNTIYF
TRBV7-6	few	TRBJ2-7	TRBD2	TGTGCCAGCAGCTTAGACGGGGGGAGGGAGCAGTACTTC	CASSLDGGREQYF
TRBV12-5	few	TRBJ2-1	.	TGTGCTAGTGCCCAACACCGAAGCTCCTACAATGAGCAGTTCTTC	CASAQHRSSYNEQFF
TRBV12-3/TRBV12-4	many	TRBJ1-1	.	TGTGCCAGCTTCGTACGTGGGACTGAAGCTTTCTTT	CASFVRGTEAFF
TRBV5-1	many	TRBJ2-2	.	TGCGCCAGCAGCTTGACCCGCCAGACCGGGGAGCTGTTTTTT	CASSLTRQTGELFF
TRBV6-5	few	TRBJ1-4	.	TGTGCCAGCAGTTACTCGGCGCGGTCTAATGAAAAACTGTTTTTT	CASSYSARSNEKLFF
TRBV18	few	TRBJ2-1	.	TGTGCCAGCTCACCAGAACAGTACAATGAGCAGTTCTTC	CASSPEQYNEQFF
TRBV4-1	few	TRBJ2-3	TRBD1	TGCGCCAGCAGCCAAGATCTGAGACAGGGGGAAGCAGATACGCAGTATTTT	CASSQDLRQGEADTQYF
TRBV12-3/TRBV12-4	many	TRBJ2-1	.	TGTGCCAGCAGCTTTCTAGGGGCTCGGGAGCAGTTCTTC	CASSFLGAREQFF
TRBV5-4	.	TRBJ2-3	TRBD2	TGTGCCAGCAGCCTGGGACTAGCAACGGCAGATACGCAGTATTTT	CASSLGLATADTQYF
TRBV3-1	.	TRBJ1-2	.	TGTGCCAGCAGCCAAGACTCCTCGTCGACCTTC	CASSQDSSSTF
TRBV6-1	.	TRBJ1-1	TRBD1	TGTGCCAGCAGACAGGGGGGCCGGTGGAATACTGAAGCTTTCTTT	CASRQGGRWNTEAFF